This paragraph reports one T cell receptor beta chain. Its cognate antigen is unknown. This entry is derived from a study of blood T cells in healthy people across ages. Study-wide results and caveats: Age brought a roughly linear fall in TCR beta diversity measured per million T cells. Fewer expanded clones and more diversity marked long-lived versus aged donors.

Next came a second PCR, run for about 6 to 11 cycles, which used a sample-barcoded 5' primer along with a J-beta primer mix. Sequencing yielded, for each sample, at least 3 million paired-end reads carrying CDR3. TCRdb re-called the 5' RACE reads through MiXCR, storing one row per CDR3 protein. This sample has around 1,000,000 distinct CDR3 sequences, with under 30% found just once. This CDR3 has 13 residues. CDR1 and CDR2 from the germline V gene are SQVTM and ANQGSEA. This sample was also put to use in a study of T cells of mothers and their children. From that report: Compared with unrelated pairs, related mother-child pairs had slightly higher, non-significant overlap.

The receptor comes from a girl aged 2 to 10 in good health. The sequenced sample was blood. The chain is built from TRBV29-1 and TRBJ1-1; 7 bases line up with TRBD1. In nucleotides, the CDR3 is TGCAGTTACGAGAAGGGGGCTGAAGGTGAAGCTTTCTTT. Amino acid sequence: CSYEKGAEGEAFF.